This T cell receptor beta chain is drawn from a study of blood T cells in healthy people across ages. For the second PCR, which ran for about 6 to 11 cycles, a sample-barcoded 5' primer and a J-beta primer mix were used. TCRdb called the 5' RACE reads again in MiXCR, with one record for every CDR3 protein. Among 600,000 to 800,000 distinct CDR3 sequences listed, 20% to 25% were seen once. The CDR3 has 16 amino acids. CDR1 and CDR2 from the germline V gene are LGHNA and YNFKEQ. This clonotype was seen only a few times. Its ends do not fully match the called genes, so a read error is possible. This TCR derives from an older man in good health. This chain uses TRBV4-2 with TRBJ2-2; possible D gene TRBD2, 6 bases. The specimen was blood. The DNA of the CDR3 is TGTACCAGCAGCCACGGGCGGGGTCTAAACACCGGGGGGCTGTTTTTT. Translation: CTSSHGRGLNTGGLFF.